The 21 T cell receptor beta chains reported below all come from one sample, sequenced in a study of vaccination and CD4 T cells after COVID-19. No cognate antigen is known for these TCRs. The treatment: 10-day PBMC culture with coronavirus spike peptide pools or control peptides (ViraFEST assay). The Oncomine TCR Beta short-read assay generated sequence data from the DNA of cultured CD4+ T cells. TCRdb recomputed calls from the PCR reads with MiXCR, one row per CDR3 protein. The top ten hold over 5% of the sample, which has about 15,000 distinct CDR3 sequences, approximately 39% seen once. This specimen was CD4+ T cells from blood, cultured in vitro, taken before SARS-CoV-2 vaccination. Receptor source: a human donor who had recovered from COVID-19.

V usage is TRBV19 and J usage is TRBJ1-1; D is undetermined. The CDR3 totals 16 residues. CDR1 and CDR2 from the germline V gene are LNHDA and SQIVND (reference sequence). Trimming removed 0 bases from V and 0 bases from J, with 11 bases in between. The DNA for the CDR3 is TGTGCCAGTAGTATAGAGGTCGACTGGATGAACACTGAAGCTTTCTTT. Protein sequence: CASSIEVDWMNTEAFF.

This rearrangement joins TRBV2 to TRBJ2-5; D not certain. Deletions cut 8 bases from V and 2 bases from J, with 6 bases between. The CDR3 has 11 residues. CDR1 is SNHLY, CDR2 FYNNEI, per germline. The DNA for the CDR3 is TGTGCCAGCGTTGTACAAGAGACCCAGTACTTC. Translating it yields CASVVQETQYF.

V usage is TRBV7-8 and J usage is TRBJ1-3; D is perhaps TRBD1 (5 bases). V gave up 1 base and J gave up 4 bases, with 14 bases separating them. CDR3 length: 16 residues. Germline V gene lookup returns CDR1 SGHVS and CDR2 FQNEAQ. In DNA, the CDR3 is TGTGCCAGCAGCTTAGTGTCGGGGCTAGGCGGAAACACCATATATTTT. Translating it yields CASSLVSGLGGNTIYF.

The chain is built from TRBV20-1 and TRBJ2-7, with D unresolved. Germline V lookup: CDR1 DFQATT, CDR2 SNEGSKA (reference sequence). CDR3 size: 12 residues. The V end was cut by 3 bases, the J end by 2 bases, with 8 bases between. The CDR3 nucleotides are TGCAGTGCTAGGACTGTCGCCTACGAGCAGTACTTC. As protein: CSARTVAYEQYF.

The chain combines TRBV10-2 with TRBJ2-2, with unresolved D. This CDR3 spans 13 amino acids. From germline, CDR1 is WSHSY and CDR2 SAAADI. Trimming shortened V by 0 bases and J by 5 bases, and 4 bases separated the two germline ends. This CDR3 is CASSESGTGELFF. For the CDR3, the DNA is TGCGCCAGCAGTGAGTCAGGAACCGGGGAGCTGTTTTTT.

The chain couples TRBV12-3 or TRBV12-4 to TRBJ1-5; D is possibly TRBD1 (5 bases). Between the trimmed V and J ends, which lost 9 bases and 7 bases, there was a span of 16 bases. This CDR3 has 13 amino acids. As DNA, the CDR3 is TGTGCCAGTCGAGGGGCAGGTTCCCAGCCCCAGCATTTT. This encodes CASRGAGSQPQHF.

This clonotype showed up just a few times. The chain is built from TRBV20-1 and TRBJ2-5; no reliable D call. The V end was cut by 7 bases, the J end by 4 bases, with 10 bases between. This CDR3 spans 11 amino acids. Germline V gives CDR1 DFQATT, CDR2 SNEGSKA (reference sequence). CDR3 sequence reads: CSGKDRETQYF. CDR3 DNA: TGCAGTGGGAAGGATAGAGAGACCCAGTACTTC.

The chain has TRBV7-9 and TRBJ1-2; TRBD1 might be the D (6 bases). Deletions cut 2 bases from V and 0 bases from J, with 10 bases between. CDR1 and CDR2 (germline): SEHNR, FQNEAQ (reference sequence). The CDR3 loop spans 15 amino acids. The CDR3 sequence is CASSLSRGPNYGYTF. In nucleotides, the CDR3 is TGTGCCAGCAGCTTAAGCAGGGGTCCTAACTATGGCTACACCTTC.

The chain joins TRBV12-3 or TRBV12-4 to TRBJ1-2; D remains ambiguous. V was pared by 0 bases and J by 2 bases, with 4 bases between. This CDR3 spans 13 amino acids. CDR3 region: CASSLARNYGYTF. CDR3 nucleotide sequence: TGTGCCAGCAGTTTAGCCCGAAACTATGGCTACACCTTC.

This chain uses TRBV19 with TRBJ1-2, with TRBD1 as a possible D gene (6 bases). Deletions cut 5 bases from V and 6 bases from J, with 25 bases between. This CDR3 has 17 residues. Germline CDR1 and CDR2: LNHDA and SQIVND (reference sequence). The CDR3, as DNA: TGTGCCAGTAGTTCCGGGCTTACAGGGAGAGGAAAAAATGGCTACACCTTC. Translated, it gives CASSSGLTGRGKNGYTF.

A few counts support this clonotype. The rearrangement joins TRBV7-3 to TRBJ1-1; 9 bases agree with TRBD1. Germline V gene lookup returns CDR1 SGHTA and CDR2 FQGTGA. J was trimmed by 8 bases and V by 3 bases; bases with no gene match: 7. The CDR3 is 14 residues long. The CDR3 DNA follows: TGTGCCAGCAGCTTGGACAGGGGTCCGGACGAAGCTTTCTTT. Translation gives CASSLDRGPDEAFF. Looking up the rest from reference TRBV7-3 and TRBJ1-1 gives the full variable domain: GAGVSQTPSNKVTEKGKYVELRCDPISGHTALYWYRQSLGQGPEFLIYFQGTGAADDSGLPNDRFFAVRPEGSVSTLKIQRTERGDSAVYLCASSLDRGPDEAFFGQGTRLTVV.

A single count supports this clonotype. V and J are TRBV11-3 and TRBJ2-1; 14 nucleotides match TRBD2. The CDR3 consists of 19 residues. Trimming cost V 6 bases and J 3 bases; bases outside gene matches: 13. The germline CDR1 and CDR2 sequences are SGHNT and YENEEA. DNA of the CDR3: TGTGCCAGCAGTCGAGTGGGACTAGCGGGGGCGGAATTCTACAATGAGCAGTTCTTC. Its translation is CASSRVGLAGAEFYNEQFF.

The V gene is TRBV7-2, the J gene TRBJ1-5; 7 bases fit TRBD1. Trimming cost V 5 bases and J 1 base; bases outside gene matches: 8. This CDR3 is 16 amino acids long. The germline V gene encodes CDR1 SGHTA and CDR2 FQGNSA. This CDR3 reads CASSVNRGGSNQPQHF. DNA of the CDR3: TGTGCCAGCAGCGTTAACAGGGGTGGGAGCAATCAGCCCCAGCATTTT.

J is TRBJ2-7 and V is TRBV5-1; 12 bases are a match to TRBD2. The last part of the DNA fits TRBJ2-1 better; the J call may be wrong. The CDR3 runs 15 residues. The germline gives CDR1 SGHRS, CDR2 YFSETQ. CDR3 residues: CASSQSSGGAYEQFF. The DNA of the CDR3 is TGCGCCAGCAGCCAGTCTAGCGGGGGGGCCTACGAGCAGTTCTTC.

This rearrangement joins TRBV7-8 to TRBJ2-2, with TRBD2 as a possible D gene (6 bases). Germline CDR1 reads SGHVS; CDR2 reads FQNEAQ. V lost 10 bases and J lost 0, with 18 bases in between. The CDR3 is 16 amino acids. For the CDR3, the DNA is TGTGCCACTTATTTGGCGGGGCCTTCGAACACCGGGGAGCTGTTTTTT. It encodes CATYLAGPSNTGELFF.

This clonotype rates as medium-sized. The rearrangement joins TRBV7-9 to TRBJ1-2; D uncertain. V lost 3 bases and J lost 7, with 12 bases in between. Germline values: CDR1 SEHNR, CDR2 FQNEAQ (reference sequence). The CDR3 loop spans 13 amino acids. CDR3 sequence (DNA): TGTGCCAGCAGCTTGGGTTCAGGCCTTGGCTACACCTTC. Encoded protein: CASSLGSGLGYTF.

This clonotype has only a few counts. The CDR3 spells CASSPSRDTQYF. The CDR3 bases are TGTGCCAGCTCACCATCCAGGGATACGCAGTATTTT. The J gene is TRBJ2-3, the V gene TRBV18; D call uncertain. Germline V CDR1 and CDR2: KGHSH, LQKENI. This CDR3 has 12 amino acids. Trimming pared 2 bases from V and 6 bases from J, leaving 6 bases between.

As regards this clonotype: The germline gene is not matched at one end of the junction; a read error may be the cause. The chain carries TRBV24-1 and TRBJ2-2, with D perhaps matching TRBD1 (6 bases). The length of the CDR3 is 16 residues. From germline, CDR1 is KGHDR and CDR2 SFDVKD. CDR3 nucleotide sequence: TGTGCCACCAGTGATGCCTCAGGGGCCTACACCGGGGAGCCGTTTTTT. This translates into CATSDASGAYTGEPFF.

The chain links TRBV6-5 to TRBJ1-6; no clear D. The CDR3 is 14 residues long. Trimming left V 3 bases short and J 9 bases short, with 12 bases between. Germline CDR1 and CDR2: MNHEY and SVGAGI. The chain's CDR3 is CASSYIASVSPLHF. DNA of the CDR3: TGTGCCAGCAGTTATATTGCCAGCGTTTCACCCCTCCACTTT.

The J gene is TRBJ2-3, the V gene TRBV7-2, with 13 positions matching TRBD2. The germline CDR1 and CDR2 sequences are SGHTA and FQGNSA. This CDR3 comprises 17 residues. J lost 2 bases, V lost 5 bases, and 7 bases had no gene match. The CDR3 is CASSLRTSGRSTDTQYF. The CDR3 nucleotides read TGTGCCAGCAGCCTCCGGACTAGCGGGAGATCCACAGATACGCAGTATTTT.

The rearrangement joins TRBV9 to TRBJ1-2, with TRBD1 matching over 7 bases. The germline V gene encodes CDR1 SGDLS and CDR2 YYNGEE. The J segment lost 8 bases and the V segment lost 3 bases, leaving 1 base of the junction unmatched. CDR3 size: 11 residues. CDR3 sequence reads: CASSAGGGYTF. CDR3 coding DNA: TGTGCCAGCAGCGCAGGGGGAGGCTACACCTTC.